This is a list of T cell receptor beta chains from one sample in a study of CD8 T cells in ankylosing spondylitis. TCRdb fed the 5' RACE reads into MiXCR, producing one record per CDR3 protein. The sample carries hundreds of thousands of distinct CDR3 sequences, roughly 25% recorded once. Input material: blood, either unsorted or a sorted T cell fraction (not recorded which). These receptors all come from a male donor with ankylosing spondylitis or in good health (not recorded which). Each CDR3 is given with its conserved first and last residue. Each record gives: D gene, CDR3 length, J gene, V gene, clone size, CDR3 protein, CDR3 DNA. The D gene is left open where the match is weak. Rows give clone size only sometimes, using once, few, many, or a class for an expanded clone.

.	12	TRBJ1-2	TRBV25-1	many	CAAQGGPDGYTF	TGTGCCGCGCAAGGGGGTCCGGACGGCTACACCTTC
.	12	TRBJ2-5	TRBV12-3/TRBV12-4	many	CASSGVGETQYF	TGTGCCAGCAGTGGGGTGGGAGAGACCCAGTACTTC
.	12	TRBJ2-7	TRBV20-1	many	CSARALGVEQYF	TGCAGTGCTAGAGCCTTGGGGGTCGAGCAGTACTTC
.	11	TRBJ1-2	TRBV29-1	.	CSVDTGYGYTF	TGCAGCGTCGATACGGGGTATGGCTACACCTTC
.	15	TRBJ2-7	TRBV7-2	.	CASSLGRSGMNEQYF	TGTGCCAGCAGCTTAGGCCGTTCAGGGATGAACGAGCAGTACTTC
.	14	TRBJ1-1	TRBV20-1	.	CSARPRDGVTEAFF	TGCAGTGCTAGACCACGGGACGGGGTGACTGAAGCTTTCTTT
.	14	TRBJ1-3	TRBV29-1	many	CSVATGGGGNTIYF	TGCAGCGTGGCAACAGGAGGAGGGGGAAACACCATATATTTT
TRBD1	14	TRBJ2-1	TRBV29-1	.	CSVVGTGDDNEQFF	TGCAGCGTTGTTGGGACAGGGGACGACAATGAGCAGTTCTTC
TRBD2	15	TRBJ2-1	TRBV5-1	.	CASSPTGREGDEQFF	TGCGCCAGCAGCCCGACAGGGCGGGAGGGCGATGAGCAGTTCTTC
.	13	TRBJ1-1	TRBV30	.	CAWQDRSDTEAFF	TGTGCCTGGCAAGACAGGTCTGACACTGAAGCTTTCTTT
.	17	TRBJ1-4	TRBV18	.	CASSPQRGDDTNEKLFF	TGTGCCAGCTCACCCCAGAGGGGGGATGATACTAATGAAAAACTGTTTTTT
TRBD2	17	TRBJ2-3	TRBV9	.	CASSVPNGAGVADTQYF	TGTGCCAGCAGCGTACCAAATGGAGCGGGAGTGGCGGATACGCAGTATTTT
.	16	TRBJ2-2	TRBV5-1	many	CASSPAGQRNTGELFF	TGCGCCAGCAGCCCAGCGGGACAGAGGAACACCGGGGAGCTGTTTTTT
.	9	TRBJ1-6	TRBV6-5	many	CASEIPLHF	TGTGCCAGCGAGATCCCCCTCCACTTT
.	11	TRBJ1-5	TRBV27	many	CATGWDQPQHF	TGTGCCACTGGTTGGGATCAGCCCCAGCATTTT
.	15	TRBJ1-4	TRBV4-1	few	CASSQPGPTNEKLFF	TGCGCCAGCAGCCAACCGGGACCGACTAATGAAAAACTGTTTTTT
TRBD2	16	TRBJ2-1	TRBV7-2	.	CASSLGLREVYNEQFF	TGTGCCAGCAGCTTAGGTCTGCGGGAGGTCTACAATGAGCAGTTCTTC
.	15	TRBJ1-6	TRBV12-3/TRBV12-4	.	CASTFGEANSSPLHF	TGTGCCAGCACCTTCGGCGAAGCCAATAGCTCACCCCTCCACTTT
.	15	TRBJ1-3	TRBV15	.	CATSSQGGLGNTIYF	TGTGCCACCAGCAGTCAGGGTGGCCTCGGAAACACCATATATTTT
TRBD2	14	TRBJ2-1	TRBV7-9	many	CASSFTLADNEQFF	TGTGCCAGCAGCTTCACTCTAGCGGACAATGAGCAGTTCTTC
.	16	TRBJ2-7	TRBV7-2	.	CASRYKGRGQAHEQYF	TGTGCCAGCAGGTACAAGGGACGGGGTCAGGCCCACGAGCAGTACTTC
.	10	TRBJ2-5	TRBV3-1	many	CASGPGSQYF	TGTGCCAGCGGGCCCGGGTCCCAGTACTTC
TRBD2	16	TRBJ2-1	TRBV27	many	CASSFEASGRAGEQFF	TGTGCCAGCAGTTTCGAGGCTAGCGGGAGGGCCGGTGAGCAGTTCTTC
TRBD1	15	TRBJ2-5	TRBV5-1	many	CASRQQGATQETQYF	TGCGCCAGCAGACAACAGGGGGCCACACAAGAGACCCAGTACTTC
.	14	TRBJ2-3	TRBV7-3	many	CASSLGQHTDTQYF	TGTGCCAGCAGCTTAGGGCAGCACACAGATACGCAGTATTTT
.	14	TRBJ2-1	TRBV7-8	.	CASRRLQGYNKQFF	TGTGCCAGCAGACGTTTACAGGGTTACAATAAGCAGTTCTTC
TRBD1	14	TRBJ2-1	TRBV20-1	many	CSANPGTAYNEQFF	TGCAGTGCTAACCCGGGGACAGCTTACAATGAGCAGTTCTTC
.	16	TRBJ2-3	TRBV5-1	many	CASSLFAVTSTDTQYF	TGCGCCAGCAGCTTGTTTGCGGTAACTAGCACAGATACGCAGTATTTT
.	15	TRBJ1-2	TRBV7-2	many	CASSLSPGPNYGYTF	TGTGCCAGCAGCTTAAGCCCGGGACCAAACTATGGCTACACCTTC
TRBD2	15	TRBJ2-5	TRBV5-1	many	CASSSSRTSGRVSYF	TGCGCCAGCAGTTCTTCCCGGACTAGCGGAAGAGTGTCGTACTTC
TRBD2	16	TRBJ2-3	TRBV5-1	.	CASSTGGTSGTDTQYF	TGCGCCAGCAGCACCGGGGGGACTAGCGGCACAGATACGCAGTATTTT